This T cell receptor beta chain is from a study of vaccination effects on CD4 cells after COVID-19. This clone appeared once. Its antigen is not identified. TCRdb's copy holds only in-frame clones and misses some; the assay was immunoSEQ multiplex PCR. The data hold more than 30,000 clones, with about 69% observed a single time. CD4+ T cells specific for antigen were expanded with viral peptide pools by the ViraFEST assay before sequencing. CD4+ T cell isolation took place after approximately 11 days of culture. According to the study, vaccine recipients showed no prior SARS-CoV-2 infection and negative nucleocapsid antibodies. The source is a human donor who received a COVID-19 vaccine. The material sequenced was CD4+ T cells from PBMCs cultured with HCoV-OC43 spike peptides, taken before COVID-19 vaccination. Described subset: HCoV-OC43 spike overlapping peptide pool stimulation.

The CDR3 spells CASSSGFPGEAFF. DNA of the CDR3: TGCGCCAGCAGCAGCGGTTTTCCGGGAGAGGCTTTCTTT. V and J are TRBV5-1 and TRBJ1-1; D gene uncertain. Trimming took off 4 bases at V and 11 bases at J, with 18 bases between the two ends. CDR1 SGHRS and CDR2 YFSETQ come from the germline V gene. There are 13 residues in the CDR3.